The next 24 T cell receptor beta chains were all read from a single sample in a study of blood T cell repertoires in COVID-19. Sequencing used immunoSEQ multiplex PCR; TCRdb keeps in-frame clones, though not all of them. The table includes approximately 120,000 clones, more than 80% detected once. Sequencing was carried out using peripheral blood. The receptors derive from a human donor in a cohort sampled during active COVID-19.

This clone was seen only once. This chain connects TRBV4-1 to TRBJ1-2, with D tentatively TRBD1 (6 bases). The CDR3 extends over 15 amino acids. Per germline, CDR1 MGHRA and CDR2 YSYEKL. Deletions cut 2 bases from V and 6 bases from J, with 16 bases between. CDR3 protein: CASSQSWGLINGYTF. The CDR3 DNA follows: TGCGCCAGCAGCCAAAGTTGGGGGCTTATCAATGGCTACACCTTC.

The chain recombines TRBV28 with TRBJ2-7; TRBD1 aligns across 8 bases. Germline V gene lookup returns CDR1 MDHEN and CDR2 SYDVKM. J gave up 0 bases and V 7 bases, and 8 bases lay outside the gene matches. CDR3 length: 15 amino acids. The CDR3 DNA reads TGTGCCAGCAACCTTCGGGGGACAGGCTCCTACGAGCAGTACTTC. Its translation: CASNLRGTGSYEQYF.

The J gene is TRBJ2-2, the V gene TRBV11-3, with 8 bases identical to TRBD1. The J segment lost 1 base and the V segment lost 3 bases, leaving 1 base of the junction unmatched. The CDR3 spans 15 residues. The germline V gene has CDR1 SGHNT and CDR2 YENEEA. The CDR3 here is CASSFGTGNTGELFF. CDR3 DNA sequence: TGTGCCAGCAGCTTCGGGACAGGGAACACCGGGGAGCTGTTTTTT. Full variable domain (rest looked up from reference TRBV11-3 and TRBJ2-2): EAGVVQSPRYKIIEKKQPVAFWCNPISGHNTLYWYLQNLGQGPELLIRYENEEAVDDSQLPKDRFSAERLKGVDSTLKIQPAELGDSAVYLCASSFGTGNTGELFFGEGSRLTVL.

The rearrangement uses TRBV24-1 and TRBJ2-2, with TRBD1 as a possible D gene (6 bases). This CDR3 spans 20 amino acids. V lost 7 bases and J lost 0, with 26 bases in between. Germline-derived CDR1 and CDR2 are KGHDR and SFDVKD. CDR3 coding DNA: TGTGCCACCAGCCCCCGGGGCAGGGGCTACCGCGTTGCGAACACCGGGGAGCTGTTTTTT. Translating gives CATSPRGRGYRVANTGELFF.

Here the CDR3 DNA reads TGTGCCAGCAGCGACCCCGGCGGGAGGGTGAGCGGGGAGCTGTTTTTT. This codes for CASSDPGGRVSGELFF. The V and J genes are TRBV9 and TRBJ2-2; 9 bases line up with TRBD2. Germline trimming cut 3 bases from V and 7 bases from J; bases unmatched to any gene: 10. The CDR3 is 16 amino acids. Germline assignment: CDR1 SGDLS and CDR2 YYNGEE. Full variable domain (outside the CDR3, taken from reference TRBV9 and TRBJ2-2): DSGVTQTPKHLITATGQRVTLRCSPRSGDLSVYWYQQSLDQGLQFLIQYYNGEERAKGNILERFSAQQFPDLHSELNLSSLELGDSALYFCASSDPGGRVSGELFFGEGSRLTVL.

The CDR3 here is CASSFLAGGPAGELFF. The CDR3 DNA follows: TGCGCCAGCAGCTTCTTAGCGGGAGGGCCGGCCGGGGAGCTGTTTTTT. This sequence joins TRBV5-1 and TRBJ2-2; 11 bases match TRBD2. This CDR3 contains 16 residues. V lost 2 bases and J lost 6; bases outside the gene matches: 6. Germline-derived CDR1 and CDR2 are SGHRS and YFSETQ.

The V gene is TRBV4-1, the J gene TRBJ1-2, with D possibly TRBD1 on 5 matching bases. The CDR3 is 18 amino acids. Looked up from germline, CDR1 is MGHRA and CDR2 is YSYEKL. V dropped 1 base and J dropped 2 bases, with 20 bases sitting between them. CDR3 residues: CASSQGRGGRRGNYGYTF. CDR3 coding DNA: TGCGCCAGCAGCCAAGGCCGGGGGGGAAGGAGGGGCAACTATGGCTACACCTTC.

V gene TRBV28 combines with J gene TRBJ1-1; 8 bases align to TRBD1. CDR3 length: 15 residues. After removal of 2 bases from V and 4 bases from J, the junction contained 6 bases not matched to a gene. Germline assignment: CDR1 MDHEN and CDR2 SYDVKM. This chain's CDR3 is CASSLGRGRGTEAFF. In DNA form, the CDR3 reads TGTGCCAGCAGTTTAGGCAGGGGGCGAGGCACTGAAGCTTTCTTT.

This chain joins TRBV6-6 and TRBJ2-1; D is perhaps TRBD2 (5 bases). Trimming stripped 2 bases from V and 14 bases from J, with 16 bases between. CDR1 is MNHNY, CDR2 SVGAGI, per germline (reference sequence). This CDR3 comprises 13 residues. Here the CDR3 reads CASSYGTAGDKFF. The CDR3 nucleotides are TGTGCCAGCAGTTACGGCACCGCGGGCGATAAGTTCTTC.

CDR3 nucleotides: TGTGCCAGCAGCCCCCGGGGTAGCTATGGCTACACCTTC. Its translation is CASSPRGSYGYTF. The V and J genes are TRBV7-8 and TRBJ1-2, with D hard to call. The CDR3 totals 13 residues. Trimming took 5 bases from V and 4 from J, leaving 11 bases between them. In germline, CDR1 is SGHVS, CDR2 FQNEAQ.

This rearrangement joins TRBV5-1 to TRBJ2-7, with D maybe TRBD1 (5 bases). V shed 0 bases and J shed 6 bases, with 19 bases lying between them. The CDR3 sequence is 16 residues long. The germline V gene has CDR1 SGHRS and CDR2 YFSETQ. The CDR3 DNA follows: TGCGCCAGCAGCTTGGAGGCAGGGCCGAGGAAGGGCGAGCAGTACTTC. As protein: CASSLEAGPRKGEQYF.

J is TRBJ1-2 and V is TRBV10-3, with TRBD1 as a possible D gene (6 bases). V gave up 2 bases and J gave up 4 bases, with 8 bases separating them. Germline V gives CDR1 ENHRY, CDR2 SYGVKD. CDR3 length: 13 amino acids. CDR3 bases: TGTGCCATCAGTGAGGGGGGCAGCTATGGCTACACCTTC. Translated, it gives CAISEGGSYGYTF.

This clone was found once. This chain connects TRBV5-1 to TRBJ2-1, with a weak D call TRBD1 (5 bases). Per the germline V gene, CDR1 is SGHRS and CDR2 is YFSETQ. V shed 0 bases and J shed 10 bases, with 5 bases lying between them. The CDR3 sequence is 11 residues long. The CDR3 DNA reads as TGCGCCAGCAGCTTGGACAGGGAGCAGTTCTTC. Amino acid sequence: CASSLDREQFF. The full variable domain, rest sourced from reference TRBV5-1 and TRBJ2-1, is KAGVTQTPRYLIKTRGQQVTLSCSPISGHRSVSWYQQTPGQGLQFLFEYFSETQRNKGNFPGRFSGRQFSNSRSEMNVSTLELGDSALYLCASSLDREQFFGPGTRLTVL.

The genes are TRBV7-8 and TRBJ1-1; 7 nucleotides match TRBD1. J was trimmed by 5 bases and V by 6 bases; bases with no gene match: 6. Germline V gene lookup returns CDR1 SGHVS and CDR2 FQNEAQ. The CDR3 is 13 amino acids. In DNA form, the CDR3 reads TGTGCCAGCAGTCCGGGGGACAGTACTGAAGCTTTCTTT. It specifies CASSPGDSTEAFF.

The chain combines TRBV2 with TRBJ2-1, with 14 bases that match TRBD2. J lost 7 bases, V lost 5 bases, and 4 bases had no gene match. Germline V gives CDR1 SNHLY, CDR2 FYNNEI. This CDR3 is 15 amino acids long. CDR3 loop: CASSFGLAGGNEQFF. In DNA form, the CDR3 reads TGTGCCAGCAGTTTTGGACTAGCGGGGGGAAATGAGCAGTTCTTC.

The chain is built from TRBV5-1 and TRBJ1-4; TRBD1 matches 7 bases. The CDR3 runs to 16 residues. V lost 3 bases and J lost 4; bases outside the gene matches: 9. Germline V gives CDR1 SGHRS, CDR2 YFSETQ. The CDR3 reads CASSSLAGQLNEKLFF. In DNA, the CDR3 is TGCGCCAGCAGCTCCCTTGCGGGACAGCTTAATGAAAAACTGTTTTTT.

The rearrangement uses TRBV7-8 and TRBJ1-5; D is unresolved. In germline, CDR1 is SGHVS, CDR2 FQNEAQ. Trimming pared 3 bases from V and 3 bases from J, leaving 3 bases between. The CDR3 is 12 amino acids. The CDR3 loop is CASSFNNQPQHF. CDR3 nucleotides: TGTGCCAGCAGCTTCAACAATCAGCCCCAGCATTTT.

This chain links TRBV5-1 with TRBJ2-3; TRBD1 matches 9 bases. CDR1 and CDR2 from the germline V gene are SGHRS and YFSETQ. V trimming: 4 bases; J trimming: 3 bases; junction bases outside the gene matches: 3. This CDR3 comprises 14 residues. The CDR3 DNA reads TGCGCCAGCAGCCAAGGGACAGGGACAGATACGCAGTATTTT. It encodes CASSQGTGTDTQYF.

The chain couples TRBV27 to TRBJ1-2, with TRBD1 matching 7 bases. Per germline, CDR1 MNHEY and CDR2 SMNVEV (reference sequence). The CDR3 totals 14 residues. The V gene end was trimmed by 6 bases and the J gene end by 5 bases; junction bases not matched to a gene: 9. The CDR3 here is CASSPNRGPYGYTF. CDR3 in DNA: TGTGCCAGCAGCCCTAACAGGGGTCCTTATGGCTACACCTTC.

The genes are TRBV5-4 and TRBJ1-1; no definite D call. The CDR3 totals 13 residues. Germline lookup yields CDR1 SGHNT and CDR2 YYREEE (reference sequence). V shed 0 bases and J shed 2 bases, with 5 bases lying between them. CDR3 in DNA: TGTGCCAGCAGCTTGGACTACAACACTGAAGCTTTCTTT. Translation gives CASSLDYNTEAFF.

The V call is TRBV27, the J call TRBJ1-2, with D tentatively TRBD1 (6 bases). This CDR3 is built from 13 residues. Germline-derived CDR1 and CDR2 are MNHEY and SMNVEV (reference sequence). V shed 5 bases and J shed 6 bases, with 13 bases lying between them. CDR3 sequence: CASSPGGGNGYTF. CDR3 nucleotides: TGTGCCAGCAGTCCGGGGGGCGGCAATGGCTACACCTTC.

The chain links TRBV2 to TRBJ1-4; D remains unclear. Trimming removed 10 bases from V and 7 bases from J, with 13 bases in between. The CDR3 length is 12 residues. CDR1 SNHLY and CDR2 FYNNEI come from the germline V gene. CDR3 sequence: CATTLLTEKLFF. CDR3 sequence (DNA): TGTGCCACCACTTTACTCACTGAAAAACTGTTTTTT.

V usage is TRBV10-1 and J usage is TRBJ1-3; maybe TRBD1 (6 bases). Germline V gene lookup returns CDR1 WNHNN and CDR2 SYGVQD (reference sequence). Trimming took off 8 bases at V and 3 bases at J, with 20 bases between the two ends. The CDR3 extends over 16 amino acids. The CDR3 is CASRTGGRKNGNTIYF. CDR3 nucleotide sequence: TGCGCCAGCCGGACCGGGGGGCGCAAGAATGGAAACACCATATATTTT.

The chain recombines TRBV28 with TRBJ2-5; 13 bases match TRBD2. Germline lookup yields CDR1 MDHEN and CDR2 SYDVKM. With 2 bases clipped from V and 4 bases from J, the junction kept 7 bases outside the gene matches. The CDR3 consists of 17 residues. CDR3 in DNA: TGTGCCAGCAGTTTAAGGCCACTAGCGGGAGGGAGAGAGACCCAGTACTTC. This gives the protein CASSLRPLAGGRETQYF.